One and the same sample provided the 25 T cell receptor beta chains below, sequenced in a study of blood T cell repertoires in COVID-19 (dated by TCRdb to 2019 to 2021). Receptors were amplified or captured by the immunoSEQ multiplex PCR assay. Sourced from immuneACCESS, this table was stored by TCRdb with only in-frame sequences that have V and J called. A share of the clones is absent; for the studies checked, an unresolved V gene accounts for under half, and the remainder has no known explanation. Counted in this sample were roughly 280,000 clones; 85% to 90% of them appeared once. The top ten clones comprise about 3.6% of the sample. The sample comprised peripheral blood. The receptors originated from a man between 18 and 35 years old with active or convalescent COVID-19.

The chain carries TRBV6-5 and TRBJ2-2; D may be TRBD1 (6 bases). The CDR3 runs to 13 residues. The germline CDR1 and CDR2 sequences are MNHEY and SVGAGI. Trimming took off 2 bases at V and 6 bases at J, with 7 bases between the two ends. This CDR3 is CASSYEGAGELFF. CDR3 coding DNA: TGTGCCAGCAGTTACGAGGGGGCCGGGGAGCTGTTTTTT.

This chain connects TRBV5-5 to TRBJ2-1; D not certain. CDR1 SGHKS and CDR2 YYEKEE come from the germline V gene (reference sequence). The CDR3 spans 13 residues. With 7 bases removed from V and 0 bases from J, the gap between germline ends came to 8 bases. CDR3 region: CASGTSSYNEQFF. The CDR3, as DNA: TGTGCCAGCGGCACCAGCTCCTACAATGAGCAGTTCTTC.

The chain joins TRBV28 to TRBJ1-4, with 10 bases identical to TRBD1. The CDR3 loop spans 16 amino acids. The V and J ends lost 3 bases and 6 bases, in that order; junction bases with no gene match: 7. Germline assignment: CDR1 MDHEN and CDR2 SYDVKM. The CDR3 region is CASSFETGTGDEKLFF. The DNA of the CDR3 is TGTGCCAGCAGTTTTGAAACCGGGACAGGGGATGAAAAACTGTTTTTT.

The CDR3 DNA follows: TGTGCCAGCAGTTTGGGGACAGGGCAGTACTTC. It codes for CASSLGTGQYF. V gene TRBV12-3 or TRBV12-4 combines with J gene TRBJ2-7, with TRBD1 identical over 8 bases. The CDR3 spans 11 residues. V shed 3 bases, J shed 9 bases, and the junction held 1 base outside the gene matches.

The chain couples TRBV28 to TRBJ2-5; D call uncertain. The CDR3 has 13 residues. Looked up from germline, CDR1 is MDHEN and CDR2 is SYDVKM. V lost 8 bases and J lost 0, with 10 bases in between. This CDR3 is CASLSSYQETQYF. CDR3 sequence (DNA): TGTGCCAGCCTTTCTTCCTACCAAGAGACCCAGTACTTC.

The chain recombines TRBV30 with TRBJ1-4; weak D call: TRBD1 (5 bases). V was shortened by 2 bases and J by 2 bases, with 15 bases between the two germline ends. The germline V gene encodes CDR1 GTSNPN and CDR2 SVGIG (reference sequence). There are 16 residues in the CDR3. The CDR3 sequence is CAWSYKRRGTNEKLFF. The CDR3 nucleotides are TGTGCCTGGAGTTATAAAAGGAGGGGCACTAATGAAAAACTGTTTTTT.

The chain recombines TRBV7-2 with TRBJ2-1; TRBD1 agrees at 10 bases. Germline V gives CDR1 SGHTA, CDR2 FQGNSA. This CDR3 spans 13 amino acids. V shed 5 bases and J 7 bases; nucleotides not matched to a gene: 2. The CDR3 sequence is CASSTDRGNEQFF. DNA for the CDR3: TGTGCCAGCAGCACGGACAGGGGGAATGAGCAGTTCTTC.

The V and J genes are TRBV28 and TRBJ1-6; no definite D call. This CDR3 is built from 15 residues. The V end lost 3 bases, the J end lost 8 bases, and 14 bases lay between the germline ends. The germline gives CDR1 MDHEN, CDR2 SYDVKM. The CDR3 spells CASSLFGSADSPLHF. CDR3 DNA: TGTGCCAGCAGTTTGTTCGGGAGTGCGGATTCACCCCTCCACTTT.

V usage is TRBV5-4 and J usage is TRBJ2-5, with D hard to call. Germline V gene sequence: CDR1 SGHNT, CDR2 YYREEE (reference sequence). This CDR3 region has 15 residues. The V end was cut by 4 bases, the J end by 2 bases, with 15 bases between. The CDR3 nucleotides are TGTGCCAGCAGCGAGTTGGCGGAGAGACAAGAGACCCAGTACTTC. Encoded protein: CASSELAERQETQYF.

The chain carries TRBV10-3 and TRBJ2-1, with a weak D call TRBD1 (6 bases). Deletions cut 6 bases from V and 0 bases from J, with 12 bases between. The CDR3 contains 15 residues. CDR1 is ENHRY and CDR2 is SYGVKD in the germline V gene. CDR3 bases: TGTGCCATCAGCGGACAGAAAAGCTCCTACAATGAGCAGTTCTTC. It codes for CAISGQKSSYNEQFF.

The chain couples TRBV2 to TRBJ1-4; TRBD1 aligns across 8 bases. The CDR3 runs to 14 residues. V shed 1 base and J 9 bases; nucleotides not matched to a gene: 4. The germline CDR1 and CDR2 sequences are SNHLY and FYNNEI. The CDR3 nucleotides are TGTGCCAGCAGTGAAGTGACAGGGGATCAAAAACTGTTTTTT. Translating gives CASSEVTGDQKLFF.

The gene calls are TRBV30 and TRBJ2-2, with 11 nucleotides matching TRBD2. V trimming: 1 base; J trimming: 4 bases; junction bases outside the gene matches: 5. Germline V CDR1 and CDR2: GTSNPN, SVGIG (reference sequence). This CDR3 has 16 amino acids. As DNA, the CDR3 is TGTGCCTGGAGTGAGACTACTAGCGGGAGCACCGGGGAGCTGTTTTTT. Protein sequence: CAWSETTSGSTGELFF.

The chain joins TRBV9 to TRBJ1-2; 8 bases align to TRBD1. From germline, CDR1 is SGDLS and CDR2 YYNGEE. The CDR3 has 14 amino acids. V was pared by 1 base and J by 8 bases, with 7 bases of the junction left unmatched. The DNA of the CDR3 is TGTGCCAGCAGCGTAAGCCAGGGGGCGTTGGGCTACACCTTC. Protein: CASSVSQGALGYTF.

The CDR3, as DNA: TGTGCCAGCACCCCCGCACTAGAGGGCTACACCTTC. As protein: CASTPALEGYTF. V is TRBV28 and J is TRBJ1-2; D call uncertain. V lost 7 bases to trimming and J lost 8 bases, with 14 bases between them. The CDR3 length is 12 residues. CDR1 and CDR2 (germline): MDHEN, SYDVKM.

This clone was seen a single time. V is TRBV9 and J is TRBJ1-3; a weak D match, TRBD1 (6 bases). V lost 4 bases to trimming and J lost 9 bases, with 11 bases between them. CDR3 length equals 12 residues. Germline V CDR1 and CDR2: SGDLS, YYNGEE. CDR3 coding DNA: TGTGCCAGCAGCATTACCAGGGGCACCATATATTTT. Translated: CASSITRGTIYF.

The V call is TRBV6-5, the J call TRBJ2-7; D possibly corresponds to TRBD2 (6 bases). Germline lookup yields CDR1 MNHEY and CDR2 SVGAGI. The V end was cut by 0 bases, the J end by 5 bases, with 11 bases between. The CDR3 is 14 residues long. Written as DNA, the CDR3 is TGTGCCAGCAGTTACTCGGGCGGGGAAAACGAGCAGTACTTC. Its translation: CASSYSGGENEQYF.

V and J are TRBV24-1 and TRBJ2-1; 8 bases align to TRBD2. CDR3 length equals 16 residues. Germline CDR1 KGHDR, CDR2 SFDVKD. V trimming: 2 bases; J trimming: 7 bases; junction bases outside the gene matches: 9. CDR3 DNA: TGTGCCACCAGTGATTCTAGTGCGGGAGGTGAGAATGAGCAGTTCTTC. Translated: CATSDSSAGGENEQFF.

CDR3 sequence reads: CAWGYRGHSGYTF. CDR3 bases: TGTGCCTGGGGTTACAGGGGGCATAGTGGCTACACCTTC. The chain recombines TRBV30 with TRBJ1-2; 9 bases are shared with TRBD1. There are 13 residues in the CDR3. CDR1 and CDR2 from the germline V gene are GTSNPN and SVGIG (reference sequence). J was trimmed by 7 bases and V by 5 bases; bases with no gene match: 8.

The CDR3 protein is CASSQEPQGDRYEQYF. The CDR3 nucleotides are TGCGCCAGCAGCCAAGAGCCCCAGGGGGACCGGTACGAGCAGTACTTC. This chain joins TRBV4-1 and TRBJ2-7; TRBD1 matches at 7 bases. The length of the CDR3 is 16 residues. Unmatched junction bases numbered 9, after V lost 0 bases and J lost 4 bases. CDR1 and CDR2 from the germline V gene are MGHRA and YSYEKL.

The gene calls are TRBV5-1 and TRBJ2-1; no clear D. The CDR3 totals 14 residues. V was shortened by 0 bases and J by 8 bases, with 12 bases between the two germline ends. CDR1 is SGHRS and CDR2 is YFSETQ in the germline V gene. The CDR3 spells CASSLGVAEHEQFF. The CDR3 DNA is TGCGCCAGCAGCTTGGGGGTTGCGGAGCATGAGCAGTTCTTC. The whole variable domain, filled in from reference TRBV5-1 and TRBJ2-1, reads KAGVTQTPRYLIKTRGQQVTLSCSPISGHRSVSWYQQTPGQGLQFLFEYFSETQRNKGNFPGRFSGRQFSNSRSEMNVSTLELGDSALYLCASSLGVAEHEQFFGPGTRLTVL.

The V and J genes are TRBV13 and TRBJ2-7; D is perhaps TRBD2 (5 bases). The germline V gene encodes CDR1 PRHDT and CDR2 FYEKMQ (reference sequence). V lost 10 bases, J lost 6 bases, and 22 bases lay in between. The CDR3 sequence is 14 residues long. This CDR3 is CATSKAVLLSEQYF. The CDR3 DNA reads TGTGCCACCTCTAAAGCGGTTCTATTATCCGAGCAGTACTTC.

This chain joins TRBV3-1 (or the pseudogene TRBV3-2) and TRBJ2-1; the match to TRBD2 covers 10 bases. J lost 7 bases, V lost 11 bases, and 14 bases had no gene match. CDR1 and CDR2 (germline): LGHDT, YNNKEL (reference sequence). This CDR3 region has 15 residues. The CDR3 DNA follows: TGTGCCCCCGGCCCTAGCGGGAGAAATAGGAATGAGCAGTTCTTC. Translated: CAPGPSGRNRNEQFF.

The chain links TRBV6-2 or TRBV6-3 to TRBJ1-5; TRBD1 aligns across 7 bases. This CDR3 region has 17 residues. Trimming took 2 bases from V and 0 from J; bases not matched to a gene: 7. Germline V gene sequence: CDR1 MNHEY, CDR2 SVGEGT. CDR3 DNA: TGTGCCAGCAGTTACCCCCGGGACAGCTATAGCAATCAGCCCCAGCATTTT. Its protein product is CASSYPRDSYSNQPQHF.

The chain couples TRBV6-4 to TRBJ1-5; D remains ambiguous. Germline assignment: CDR1 MRHNA and CDR2 SNTAGT. V was pared by 5 bases and J by 4 bases, with 12 bases between. This CDR3 comprises 14 residues. CDR3 in amino acids: CASSFRLTNQPQHF. The CDR3, as DNA: TGTGCCAGCAGTTTCCGACTTACAAATCAGCCCCAGCATTTT.

The V call is TRBV10-3, the J call TRBJ1-6; D is unresolved. Germline V gives CDR1 ENHRY, CDR2 SYGVKD. V lost 0 bases and J 11 bases, leaving 20 bases between the germline ends. There are 17 residues in the CDR3. Written as DNA, the CDR3 is TGTGCCATCAGTGAGTCCTCTAGAAACACGGTGGGAGCACCCCTCCACTTT. This translates into CAISESSRNTVGAPLHF.